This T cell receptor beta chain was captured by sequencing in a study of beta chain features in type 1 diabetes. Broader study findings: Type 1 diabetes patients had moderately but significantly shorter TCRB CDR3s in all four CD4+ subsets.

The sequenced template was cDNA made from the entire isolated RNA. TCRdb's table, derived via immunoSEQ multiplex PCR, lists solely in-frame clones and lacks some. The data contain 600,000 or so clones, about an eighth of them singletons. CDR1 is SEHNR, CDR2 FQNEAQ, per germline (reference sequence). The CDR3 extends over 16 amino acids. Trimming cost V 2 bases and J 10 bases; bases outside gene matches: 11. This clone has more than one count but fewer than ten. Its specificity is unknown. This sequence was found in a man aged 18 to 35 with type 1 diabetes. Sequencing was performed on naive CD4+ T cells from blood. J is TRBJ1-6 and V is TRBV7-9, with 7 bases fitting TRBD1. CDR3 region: CASSLTSGGNRSPLHF. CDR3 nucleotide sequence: TGTGCCAGCAGCTTAACGTCAGGGGGTAATCGATCACCCCTCCACTTT.